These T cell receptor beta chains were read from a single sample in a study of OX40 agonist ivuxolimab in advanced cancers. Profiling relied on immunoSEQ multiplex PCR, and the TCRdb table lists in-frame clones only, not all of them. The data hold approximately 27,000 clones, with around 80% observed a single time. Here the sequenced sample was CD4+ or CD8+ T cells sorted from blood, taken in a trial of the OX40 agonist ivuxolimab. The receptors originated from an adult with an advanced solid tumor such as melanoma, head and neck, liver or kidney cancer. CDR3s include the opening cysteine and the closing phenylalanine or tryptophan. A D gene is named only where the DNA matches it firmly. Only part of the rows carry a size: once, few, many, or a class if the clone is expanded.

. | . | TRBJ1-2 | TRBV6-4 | CASSASNGLNYGYTF | TGTGCCAGCAGTGCCTCAAACGGCCTAAACTATGGCTACACCTTC
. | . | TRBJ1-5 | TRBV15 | CATSRGTGTPYSNQPQHF | TGTGCCACCAGCAGAGGAACCGGGACGCCTTATAGCAATCAGCCCCAGCATTTT
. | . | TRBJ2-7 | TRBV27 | CASSFSDSSYEQYF | TGTGCCAGCAGTTTTTCGGACAGTTCCTACGAGCAGTACTTC
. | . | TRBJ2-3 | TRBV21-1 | CASSKVTTGTDTQYF | TGTGCCAGCAGCAAAGTAACTACAGGCACAGATACGCAGTATTTT
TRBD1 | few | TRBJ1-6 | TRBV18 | CASSPQDRDSPLHF | TGTGCCAGCTCACCACAGGACAGGGATTCACCCCTCCACTTT
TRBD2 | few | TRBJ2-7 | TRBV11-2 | CASSMVASGSEQYF | TGTGCCAGCAGCATGGTGGCTAGCGGGAGCGAGCAGTACTTC
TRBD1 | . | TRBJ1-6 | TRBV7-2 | CASTLQGQGVSPLHF | TGTGCCAGCACCCTACAGGGACAGGGGGTTTCACCCCTCCACTTT
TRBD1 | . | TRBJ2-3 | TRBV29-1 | CSVEGGQGADTQYF | TGCAGCGTTGAAGGCGGACAGGGGGCAGATACGCAGTATTTT
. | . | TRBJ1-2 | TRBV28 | CASISPQAAYGYTF | TGTGCCAGCATTAGCCCCCAGGCCGCCTATGGCTACACCTTC
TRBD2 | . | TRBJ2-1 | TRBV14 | CASSQEFLGLAGANEQFF | TGTGCCAGCAGCCAAGAATTCTTAGGACTAGCGGGGGCCAATGAGCAGTTCTTC
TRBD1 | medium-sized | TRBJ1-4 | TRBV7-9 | CASSLTGTGIEKLFF | TGTGCCAGCAGCCTAACCGGGACAGGGATTGAAAAACTGTTTTTT
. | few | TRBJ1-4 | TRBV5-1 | CASSFRATNEKLFF | TGCGCCAGCAGCTTTCGAGCAACTAATGAAAAACTGTTTTTT
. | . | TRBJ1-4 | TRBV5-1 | CASSLDRGTNEKLFF | TGCGCCAGCAGCTTGGATCGGGGGACTAATGAAAAACTGTTTTTT
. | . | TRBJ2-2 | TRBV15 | CATNTGWGTGELFF | TGTGCCACCAACACAGGGTGGGGAACCGGGGAGCTGTTTTTT
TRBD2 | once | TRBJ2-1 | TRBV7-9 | CASSPTGLPPRHEQFF | TGTGCCAGCAGCCCGACGGGACTACCCCCTAGGCATGAGCAGTTCTTC
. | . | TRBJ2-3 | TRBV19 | CASSKSIDTQYF | TGTGCCAGTAGTAAGTCGATCGATACGCAGTATTTT
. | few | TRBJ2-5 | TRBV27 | CASSGLGETQYF | TGTGCCAGCAGTGGCCTGGGAGAGACCCAGTACTTC
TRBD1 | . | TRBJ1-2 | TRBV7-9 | CASSLNAGQIYGYTF | TGTGCCAGCAGCTTAAACGCGGGACAGATCTATGGCTACACCTTC
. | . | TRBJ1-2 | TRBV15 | CATSRDPTINYGYTF | TGTGCCACCAGCAGAGATCCTACCATTAACTATGGCTACACCTTC
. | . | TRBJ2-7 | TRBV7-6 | CASSLDPGQGYEQYF | TGTGCCAGCAGCTTAGATCCGGGACAAGGTTACGAGCAGTACTTC
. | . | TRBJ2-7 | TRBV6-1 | CASRTGSYEQYF | TGTGCCAGCCGAACAGGGTCCTACGAGCAGTACTTC
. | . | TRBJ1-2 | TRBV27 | CASSLTMDGPWNGYTF | TGTGCCAGCAGCTTAACCATGGACGGCCCCTGGAATGGCTACACCTTC
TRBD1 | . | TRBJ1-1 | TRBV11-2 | CASSLAGGMNTEAFF | TGTGCCAGCAGCTTAGCAGGGGGGATGAACACTGAAGCTTTCTTT
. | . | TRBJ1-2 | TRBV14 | CASSSFWGDNNYGYTF | TGTGCCAGCAGCTCTTTCTGGGGGGACAATAACTATGGCTACACCTTC
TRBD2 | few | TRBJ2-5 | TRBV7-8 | CASSISGGMETQYF | TGTGCCAGCAGCATTAGCGGGGGAATGGAGACCCAGTACTTC
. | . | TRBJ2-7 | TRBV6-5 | CASSYSGGRAYF | TGTGCCAGCAGTTACTCGGGGGGCAGGGCGTACTTC
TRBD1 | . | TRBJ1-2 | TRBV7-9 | CASSRQGDYGYTF | TGTGCCAGCAGCCGACAGGGAGACTATGGCTACACCTTC
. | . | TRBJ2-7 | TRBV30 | CAWSPGQGSSYEQYF | TGTGCCTGGAGCCCGGGACAAGGGTCATCCTACGAGCAGTACTTC
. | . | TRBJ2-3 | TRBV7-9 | CASSLGQQFSTDTQYF | TGTGCCAGCAGCCTAGGACAGCAGTTTAGCACAGATACGCAGTATTTT
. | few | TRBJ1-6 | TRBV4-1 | CASSQERPHSPLHF | TGCGCCAGCAGCCAAGAACGACCTCATTCACCCCTCCACTTT
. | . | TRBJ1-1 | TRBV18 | CASSAQLGDAFF | TGTGCCAGCTCAGCCCAGCTGGGCGACGCTTTCTTT
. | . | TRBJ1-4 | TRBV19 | CATHITGTSTSTNEKLFF | TGTGCCACCCACATCACCGGGACATCTACATCAACTAATGAAAAACTGTTTTTT
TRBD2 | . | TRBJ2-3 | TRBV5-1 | CASSGTTGLETDTQYF | TGCGCCAGCAGCGGAACTACGGGACTAGAGACAGATACGCAGTATTTT
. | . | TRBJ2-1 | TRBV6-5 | CASRRTGSYNEQFF | TGTGCCAGCAGACGCACGGGCTCCTACAATGAGCAGTTCTTC
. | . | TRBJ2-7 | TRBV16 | CASSQLGNPDEQYF | TGTGCCAGCAGCCAATTAGGAAACCCGGACGAGCAGTACTTC
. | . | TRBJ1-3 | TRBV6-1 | CASSAADSGNTIYF | TGTGCCAGCAGTGCGGCAGACTCTGGAAACACCATATATTTT
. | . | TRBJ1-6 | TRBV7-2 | CASSLAWAFSSYNSPLHF | TGTGCCAGCAGCTTAGCGTGGGCATTTAGCTCCTATAATTCACCCCTCCACTTT
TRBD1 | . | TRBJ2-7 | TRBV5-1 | CASSFDRAYEQYF | TGCGCCAGCAGCTTCGACAGGGCTTACGAGCAGTACTTC
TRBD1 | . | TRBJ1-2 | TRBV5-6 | CASSEYGTDYGYTF | TGTGCCAGCAGCGAATACGGGACAGACTATGGCTACACCTTC
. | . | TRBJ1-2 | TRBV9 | CASSVHGGDYGYTF | TGTGCCAGCAGCGTCCATGGGGGGGACTATGGCTACACCTTC
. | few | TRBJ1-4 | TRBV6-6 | CASSYSGIPTNEKLFF | TGTGCCAGCAGTTACTCAGGGATTCCAACTAATGAAAAACTGTTTTTT
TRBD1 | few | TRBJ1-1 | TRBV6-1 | CASRLGTGYTEAFF | TGTGCCAGCAGGTTAGGGACAGGGTACACTGAAGCTTTCTTT
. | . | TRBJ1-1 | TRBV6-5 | CASRRTTNTEAFF | TGTGCCAGTCGAAGAACCACGAACACTGAAGCTTTCTTT
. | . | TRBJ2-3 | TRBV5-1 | CASRPTPSRDTDTQYF | TGCGCCAGCAGACCTACACCCTCACGGGACACAGATACGCAGTATTTT
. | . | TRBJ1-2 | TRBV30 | CACPDNRNYGYTF | TGTGCCTGCCCGGACAACCGAAACTATGGCTACACCTTC
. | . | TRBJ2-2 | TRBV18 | CASSPPTTNTGELFF | TGTGCCAGCTCACCACCGACTACCAACACCGGGGAGCTGTTTTTT
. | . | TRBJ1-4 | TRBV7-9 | CASSLPLVATNEKLFF | TGTGCCAGCAGCTTGCCCCTAGTTGCAACTAATGAAAAACTGTTTTTT
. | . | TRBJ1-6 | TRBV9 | CASSVVERPAFNSPLHF | TGTGCCAGCAGCGTAGTAGAGCGGCCGGCGTTTAATTCACCCCTCCACTTT
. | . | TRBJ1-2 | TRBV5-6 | CASSTVGGSGYGYTF | TGTGCCAGCAGTACTGTCGGGGGATCTGGGTATGGCTACACCTTC
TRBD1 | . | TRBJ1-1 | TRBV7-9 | CASSFWTGEAFF | TGTGCCAGCAGCTTTTGGACAGGTGAAGCTTTCTTT
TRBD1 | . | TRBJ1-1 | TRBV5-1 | CASSLGLTGGTEAFF | TGCGCCAGCAGCTTGGGTCTAACAGGGGGCACTGAAGCTTTCTTT
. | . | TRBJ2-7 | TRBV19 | CASSLLSAGQGEQYF | TGTGCCAGTAGTCTCCTTTCGGCCGGACAAGGCGAGCAGTACTTC
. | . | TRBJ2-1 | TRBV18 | CASSPAGNEQFF | TGTGCCAGCTCACCGGCGGGCAATGAGCAGTTCTTC
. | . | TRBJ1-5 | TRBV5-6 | CASSHRDTPVGTQHF | TGTGCCAGCAGCCACCGGGACACCCCAGTGGGGACCCAGCATTTT
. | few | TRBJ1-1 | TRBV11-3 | CASSRAGGTNTEAFF | TGTGCCAGCAGCAGAGCGGGGGGGACGAACACTGAAGCTTTCTTT
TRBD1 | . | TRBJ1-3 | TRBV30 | CAWSRTGTGVSGNTIYF | TGTGCCTGGAGCAGAACCGGGACAGGGGTCTCTGGAAACACCATATATTTT
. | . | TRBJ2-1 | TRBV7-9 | CASSSLGSVPYNEQFF | TGTGCCAGCAGCTCCCTAGGAAGCGTCCCCTACAATGAGCAGTTCTTC
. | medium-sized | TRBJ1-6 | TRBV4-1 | CASSPGSFNSPLHF | TGCGCCAGCAGCCCGGGGTCCTTTAATTCACCCCTCCACTTT